Listed below are T cell receptor beta chains from one sample, sequenced in a study of blood T cell repertoires in COVID-19. The assay was immunoSEQ multiplex PCR, and TCRdb's table has in-frame clones only and misses some. The data contain roughly 300,000 clones, 70% to 90% of them seen just once; the ten biggest clones take up approximately 5.2%. The material sequenced was PBMCs or T cells enriched from blood (not recorded which). Receptor source: a woman aged 25-40 years who had recovered from COVID-19. Each CDR3 is given with its conserved first and last residue. A D gene is named only where the DNA matches it firmly. A row's size may be missing; if present it is once, few, many or a size class.

v_call	d_call	j_call	clone_size	cdr3_nt	cdr3_aa
TRBV5-5	TRBD2	TRBJ2-7	once	TGTGCCAGCAGCTTGGTGGCGGGGGGCTCCTACGAGCAGTACTTC	CASSLVAGGSYEQYF
TRBV10-3	NA	TRBJ1-1	NA	TGTGCCATCAGTGGGCAGGGGAGCACTGAAGCTTTCTTT	CAISGQGSTEAFF
TRBV7-6	NA	TRBJ2-2	NA	TGTGCCAGCAGCTTAGGGGCAGGGGTCGGGGAGCTGTTTTTT	CASSLGAGVGELFF
TRBV19	TRBD1	TRBJ1-5	NA	TGTGCCAGTAGTGAATGGTCCAGGGGGATATATCAGCCCCAGCATTTT	CASSEWSRGIYQPQHF
TRBV29-1	NA	TRBJ1-5	NA	TGCAGCGTTATTGACGGGAGGAGCAGCAATCAGCCCCAGCATTTT	CSVIDGRSSNQPQHF
TRBV18	TRBD2	TRBJ2-5	NA	TGTGCCAGCTCCCTCTATCTGGGCGGGGGAGACCAAGAGACCCAGTACTTC	CASSLYLGGGDQETQYF
TRBV7-2	TRBD1	TRBJ2-7	NA	TGTGCCAGCAGCTTATCGTGGGACAGGGGCTCCTACGAGCAGTACTTC	CASSLSWDRGSYEQYF
TRBV30	NA	TRBJ2-1	NA	TGTGCCTGTCTCAGGGAATTCAACTACAATGAGCAGTTCTTC	CACLREFNYNEQFF
TRBV6-5	NA	TRBJ2-7	NA	TGTGCCAGCACCACCGCGGACTCCTACGAGCAGTACTTC	CASTTADSYEQYF
TRBV19	NA	TRBJ1-5	NA	TGTGCCAGTATTACTCAGGGGTCGAATCAGCCCCAGCATTTT	CASITQGSNQPQHF
TRBV7-2	NA	TRBJ1-1	NA	TGTGCCAGCAGCCGGTTTGGGGGGTCTGAAGCTTTCTTT	CASSRFGGSEAFF
TRBV10-3	TRBD1	TRBJ2-3	NA	TGTGCCAGTTCAGGGGGAACTAGCACAGATACGCAGTATTTT	CASSGGTSTDTQYF
TRBV10-2	NA	TRBJ1-2	NA	TGCGCCAGCAGTGAGTCGCATGGGGGCGGCTACACCTTC	CASSESHGGGYTF
TRBV7-2	TRBD1	TRBJ1-1	NA	TGTGCCAGCAGCTCGCTAGACAGGGACACTGAAGCTTTCTTT	CASSSLDRDTEAFF
TRBV11-2	NA	TRBJ1-4	NA	TGTGCCAGCAGGGATACGACGGGACGGGAGGCTGAAAAACTGTTTTTT	CASRDTTGREAEKLFF
TRBV6-5	TRBD1	TRBJ2-7	NA	TGTGCCAGCAGTCCTAAGGGGGCAGTCTACGAGCAGTACTTC	CASSPKGAVYEQYF
TRBV4-3	NA	TRBJ1-2	few	TGCGCCAGCAGCCGCCAGAAAGGGCTCAGGGATGGCTACACCTTC	CASSRQKGLRDGYTF